This T cell receptor beta chain was identified in a study of CD8 T cells in ankylosing spondylitis. This CDR3 has 17 amino acids. Germline lookup yields CDR1 MGHRA and CDR2 YSYEKL. TCRdb used MiXCR to reprocess the 5' RACE reads, holding one entry per CDR3 protein. The sample has 230,000 or so distinct CDR3 sequences; about 24% are singletons. This clonotype was seen ten or more times. No antigen is known for it. The germline gene is not matched at one end of the junction; a read error may be the cause. Findings and limits, study-wide: For ankylosing spondylitis blood, a TCR beta motif of under ten highly homologous variants appeared characteristic.

Sequencing was performed on blood, either unsorted or a sorted T cell fraction (not recorded which). The J gene is TRBJ1-5, the V gene TRBV4-1; 7 bases map to TRBD1. The clonotype comes from a male donor with ankylosing spondylitis or in good health (not recorded which). The CDR3 sequence: CASSQDPTGPPNQLQHF. CDR3 bases: TGCGCCAGCAGCCAAGATCCGACAGGGCCTCCCAATCAGCTCCAGCATTTT.